The next 5 T cell receptor beta chains were all read from a single sample in a study of blood T cell dynamics during melanoma immunotherapy. Time point here: week 3, after first cycle of checkpoint inhibitor. Repertoires were generated with immunoSEQ multiplex PCR, while TCRdb's copy carries only in-frame clones and drops some. The sample has around 10,000 clones, under 90% seen once. Here the sequenced sample was blood, taken from a patient treated with checkpoint blockade. These receptors all come from a human donor with melanoma.

J is TRBJ1-6 and V is TRBV21-1. TRBV21-1 is described as a pseudogene. CDR3 length: 13 amino acids. CDR3 amino acids: CASSTRPNSPLHF. CDR3 nucleotide sequence: TGTGCCAGCAGCACTAGACCCAATTCACCCCTCCACTTT.

In this sample, this clone turned up a few times. V usage is TRBV5-4 and J usage is TRBJ1-3, with 7 bases fitting TRBD1. Trimming took 3 bases from V and 6 from J; bases not matched to a gene: 12. The CDR3 is made up of 16 amino acids. CDR1 is SGHNT, CDR2 YYREEE, per germline (reference sequence). The CDR3 sequence: CASSSPGQPGKNTIYF. CDR3 DNA sequence: TGTGCCAGCAGCTCACCGGGACAGCCGGGGAAAAACACCATATATTTT.

The chain couples TRBV30 to TRBJ1-2; 7 nucleotides align to TRBD1. The CDR3 runs 14 residues. V lost 0 bases to trimming and J lost 6 bases; unmatched junction nucleotides: 7. CDR1 is GTSNPN, CDR2 SVGIG, per germline (reference sequence). CDR3 in DNA: TGTGCCTGGAGTGTAGGACAGGCGGTGCATGGCTACACCTTC. This codes for CAWSVGQAVHGYTF.

This clone was recorded only once. This chain uses TRBV9 with TRBJ1-4; weak D call: TRBD1 (6 bases). This CDR3 is built from 15 residues. Trimming cost V 3 bases and J 0 bases, with 9 bases left between them. CDR1 and CDR2 from the germline V gene are SGDLS and YYNGEE. CDR3 coding DNA: TGTGCCAGCAGCGCGGACAGTTCAACTAATGAAAAACTGTTTTTT. Translation gives CASSADSSTNEKLFF. Filled out from reference TRBV9 and TRBJ1-4, the complete variable domain reads DSGVTQTPKHLITATGQRVTLRCSPRSGDLSVYWYQQSLDQGLQFLIQYYNGEERAKGNILERFSAQQFPDLHSELNLSSLELGDSALYFCASSADSSTNEKLFFGSGTQLSVL.

The gene calls are TRBV6-1 and TRBJ1-4; weak D call: TRBD1 (5 bases). Per the germline V gene, CDR1 is MNHNS and CDR2 is SASEGT. The CDR3 extends over 14 amino acids. V was shortened by 2 bases and J by 7 bases, with 11 bases between the two germline ends. This CDR3 is CASSEWGEVEKLFF. DNA for the CDR3: TGTGCCAGCAGTGAATGGGGGGAGGTTGAAAAACTGTTTTTT.